The 21 T cell receptor beta chains reported below all come from one sample, sequenced in a study of T cells in Graves' hyperthyroidism and ophthalmopathy. There were TCR beta CDR3 regions amplified from RNA transcripts. When the TCR CDR3 underwent first-round RT-PCR, the HTBI primer set was used. TCRdb passed the multiplex PCR reads through MiXCR, listing each CDR3 protein once. The data hold 650,000 to 700,000 distinct CDR3 sequences, with approximately 15% observed a single time. The specimen sequenced was blood. All receptors come from a man over 45 with Graves' hyperthyroidism.

The table lists this clonotype with many counts. The V and J genes are TRBV6-1 and TRBJ1-1; no clear D gene. This CDR3 is built from 13 residues. The V end was cut by 1 base, the J end by 1 base, with 4 bases between. CDR1 and CDR2 from the germline V gene are MNHNS and SASEGT. Here the CDR3 reads CASSEGQNTEAFF. As DNA, the CDR3 is TGTGCCAGCAGTGAAGGGCAGAACACTGAAGCTTTCTTT.

This clonotype was seen many times. This rearrangement joins TRBV6-2 or TRBV6-3 to TRBJ2-5; 10 positions match TRBD1. This CDR3 has 12 residues. CDR1 is MNHEY, CDR2 SVGEGT, per germline. After removal of 6 bases from V and 7 bases from J, the junction contained 2 bases not matched to a gene. This chain's CDR3 is CASRTGGWTQYF. CDR3 nucleotides: TGTGCCAGCAGGACAGGGGGCTGGACCCAGTACTTC.

There are many counts of this clonotype. This chain links TRBV12-3 or TRBV12-4 with TRBJ2-7, with D tentatively TRBD2 (6 bases). Between the trimmed V and J ends, which lost 3 bases and 0 bases, there was a span of 15 bases. This CDR3 is built from 16 residues. CDR3 residues: CASSFYSGGSSYEQYF. The CDR3 DNA reads as TGTGCCAGCAGTTTTTATAGCGGAGGGAGCTCCTACGAGCAGTACTTC.

This clonotype occurred a few times. V gene TRBV10-3 combines with J gene TRBJ2-7; 9 bases map to TRBD1. The junction had 7 bases not matched to a gene; V was cut back by 2 bases and J by 5 bases. In germline, CDR1 is ENHRY, CDR2 SYGVKD. The CDR3 has 15 amino acids. The CDR3 bases are TGTGCCATCAGTGAGCGGGGACAGGGTAACCACGAGCAGTACTTC. Its protein product is CAISERGQGNHEQYF.

About this clonotype: The CDR3 end shows no conserved phenylalanine or tryptophan, and so a read error is likely. J is TRBJ2-5 and V is TRBV6-2 or TRBV6-3, with D tentatively TRBD2 (6 bases). CDR1 and CDR2 from the germline V gene are MNHEY and SVGEGT. V was cut by 5 bases and J by 0 bases, with 7 bases left in between. This CDR3 has 13 residues. The DNA of the CDR3 is TGTGCCAGCAGTCGGGGGTACCAAGAGACCCAGTACCTC. Protein: CASSRGYQETQYL.

Only a few counts were recorded for this clonotype. The chain combines TRBV6-1 with TRBJ1-5; possible D gene TRBD1, 5 bases. CDR3 size: 14 residues. The V and J ends lost 0 bases and 6 bases respectively, with 9 bases between them. Per germline, CDR1 MNHNS and CDR2 SASEGT. The CDR3 here is CASSEAGGSQPQHF. In DNA form, the CDR3 reads TGTGCCAGCAGTGAAGCGGGGGGGAGTCAGCCCCAGCATTTT.

The chain is built from TRBV7-9 and TRBJ1-3, with D hard to call. Per the germline V gene, CDR1 is SEHNR and CDR2 is FQNEAQ (reference sequence). The length of the CDR3 is 16 residues. Trimming left V 3 bases short and J 0 bases short, with 12 bases between. CDR3 loop: CASSFWSHSSGNTIYF. The CDR3 DNA reads TGTGCCAGCAGCTTTTGGTCCCACAGCTCTGGAAACACCATATATTTT.

This clonotype was counted a few times. A much larger clonotype is one base distant, so this may be a read error. J is TRBJ1-5 and V is TRBV28, with D maybe TRBD1 (5 bases). CDR1 is MDHEN, CDR2 SYDVKM, per germline. This CDR3 region has 15 residues. V was cut by 6 bases and J by 3 bases, with 15 bases left in between. CDR3 region: CASSPEGRANQPQHF. In DNA form, the CDR3 reads TGTGCCAGCAGCCCTGAGGGCAGGGCCAATCAGCCCCAGCATTTT.

The V gene is TRBV28, the J gene TRBJ1-5; D might be TRBD1 (5 bases). The CDR3 sequence is 15 residues long. Trimming pared 3 bases from V and 3 bases from J, leaving 12 bases between. The germline V gene has CDR1 MDHEN and CDR2 SYDVKM. The CDR3 sequence is CASSFYRRLNQPQHF. CDR3 nucleotides: TGTGCCAGCAGTTTCTACAGGAGACTCAATCAGCCCCAGCATTTT.

The chain is built from TRBV24-1 and TRBJ1-4; no firm D call. The CDR3 covers 18 residues. The germline CDR1 and CDR2 sequences are KGHDR and SFDVKD. The V end was cut by 6 bases, the J end by 4 bases, with 23 bases between. DNA for the CDR3: TGTGCCACCAGTCCACGACCCTTGGAGGGCACGATTAATGAAAAACTGTTTTTT. The encoded protein is CATSPRPLEGTINEKLFF.

This clonotype was observed at least ten times. This sequence joins TRBV28 and TRBJ2-2; no firm D call. The CDR3 is 12 residues long. V lost 10 bases to trimming and J lost 2 bases, with 8 bases between them. From germline, CDR1 is MDHEN and CDR2 SYDVKM. This CDR3 is CANADNTGELFF. CDR3 bases: TGTGCCAACGCAGATAACACCGGGGAGCTGTTTTTT.

V gene TRBV10-3 combines with J gene TRBJ2-2, with D perhaps TRBD2 (6 bases). V lost 10 bases and J lost 10, with 19 bases in between. The V gene's germline CDR1 is ENHRY and CDR2 SYGVKD. The CDR3 loop spans 13 amino acids. This chain's CDR3 is CATRLVVLPELFF. Written as DNA, the CDR3 is TGTGCCACACGACTAGTGGTTCTCCCGGAGCTGTTTTTT.

Many counts were recorded for this clonotype. The V and J genes are TRBV2 and TRBJ2-2, with 13 bases identical to TRBD2. CDR3 length equals 18 residues. The V gene's germline CDR1 is SNHLY and CDR2 FYNNEI. Trimming took 10 bases from V and 3 from J; bases not matched to a gene: 14. CDR3 in DNA: TGTGCCACTCCAATAGGGACTAGCGGGACGCTAGACACCGGGGAGCTGTTTTTT. It encodes CATPIGTSGTLDTGELFF.

In this sample, this clonotype turned up many times. The rearrangement links TRBV12-5 to TRBJ2-7; weak D call: TRBD2 (5 bases). V was trimmed by 7 bases and J by 3 bases, leaving 16 bases between them. CDR3 length: 14 amino acids. In germline, CDR1 is LGHNT, CDR2 FRNRAP. CDR3 DNA: TGTGCTAGTGCCCACGGGCTAGCAGGCTACGAGCAGTACTTC. Protein: CASAHGLAGYEQYF.

The V and J genes are TRBV14 and TRBJ1-2, with 7 bases fitting TRBD1. This CDR3 spans 13 amino acids. V lost 1 base, J lost 7 bases, and 3 bases stayed unmatched. Per the germline V gene, CDR1 is SGHDN and CDR2 is FVKESK. Here the CDR3 reads CASSQGRTGGYTF. In DNA, the CDR3 is TGTGCCAGCAGCCAAGGCAGGACAGGTGGCTACACCTTC.

This clonotype occurred a few times. The chain links TRBV7-9 to TRBJ2-1; D perhaps matches TRBD2 (5 bases). CDR3 length equals 12 residues. Germline values: CDR1 SEHNR, CDR2 FQNEAQ (reference sequence). Trimming removed 4 bases from V and 10 bases from J, with 11 bases in between. CDR3 sequence (DNA): TGTGCCAGCAGCTCCACTAGTAGGGAGCAGTTCTTC. Its translation: CASSSTSREQFF.

The chain employs TRBV24-1 and TRBJ2-5; the match to TRBD2 covers 7 bases. Germline V gene data show CDR1 as KGHDR and CDR2 as SFDVKD. With V trimmed by 7 bases and J by 3 bases, 10 bases remained unmatched. The CDR3 has 15 residues. The CDR3 protein is CATRAGRPYEETQYF. The CDR3 DNA reads as TGTGCCACCAGAGCGGGGAGACCGTACGAAGAGACCCAGTACTTC.

V and J are TRBV7-9 and TRBJ2-3; TRBD2 matches 9 bases. This CDR3 has 12 residues. Germline V CDR1 and CDR2: SEHNR, FQNEAQ (reference sequence). The ends lost 9 bases at V and 6 bases at J; junction bases unmatched: 4. The CDR3 coding sequence is TGTGCCAGAACCGGGACTAGCGATACGCAGTATTTT. Its translation is CARTGTSDTQYF.

The table lists this clonotype with many counts. The chain combines TRBV27 with TRBJ2-7; D perhaps matches TRBD2 (6 bases). V dropped 6 bases and J dropped 1 base, with 10 bases sitting between them. This CDR3 has 13 amino acids. Germline V gives CDR1 MNHEY, CDR2 SMNVEV (reference sequence). CDR3 DNA: TGTGCCAGCAGCCTACGGGAGTCCTACGAGCAGTACTTC. Protein product: CASSLRESYEQYF.

The J gene is TRBJ2-1, the V gene TRBV7-6; D gene ambiguous. Germline-derived CDR1 and CDR2 are SGHVS and FNYEAQ. This CDR3 has 13 amino acids. Trimming shortened V by 8 bases and J by 8 bases, and 16 bases separated the two germline ends. CDR3 loop: CASGQVIGDEQFF. The CDR3 DNA reads as TGTGCCAGCGGGCAGGTAATCGGCGATGAGCAGTTCTTC.

There are many counts of this clonotype. This chain connects TRBV7-6 to TRBJ2-1, with 8 nucleotides matching TRBD2. The CDR3 runs 17 residues. With V trimmed by 1 base and J by 5 bases, 10 bases remained unmatched. Germline V gene data show CDR1 as SGHVS and CDR2 as FNYEAQ. Written as DNA, the CDR3 is TGTGCCAGCAGCTTAGATGGCAGTCTAGCGGGTGACAATGAGCAGTTCTTC. It encodes CASSLDGSLAGDNEQFF.